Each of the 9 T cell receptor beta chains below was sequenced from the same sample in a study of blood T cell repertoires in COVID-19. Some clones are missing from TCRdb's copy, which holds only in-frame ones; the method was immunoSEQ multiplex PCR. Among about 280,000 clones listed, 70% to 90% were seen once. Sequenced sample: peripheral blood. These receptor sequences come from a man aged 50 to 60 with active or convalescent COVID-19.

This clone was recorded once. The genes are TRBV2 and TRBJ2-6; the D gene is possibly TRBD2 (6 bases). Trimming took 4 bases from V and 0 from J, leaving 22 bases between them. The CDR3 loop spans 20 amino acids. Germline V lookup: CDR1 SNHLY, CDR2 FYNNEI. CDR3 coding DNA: TGTGCCAGCAGTGTGAGTGGGTTCGGGAGCCTAAGCTCTGGGGCCAACGTCCTGACTTTC. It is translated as CASSVSGFGSLSSGANVLTF.

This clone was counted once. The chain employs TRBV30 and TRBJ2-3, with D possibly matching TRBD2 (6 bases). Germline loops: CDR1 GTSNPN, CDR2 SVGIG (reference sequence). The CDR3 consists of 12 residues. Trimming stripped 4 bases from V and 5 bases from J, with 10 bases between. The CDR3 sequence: CAWKSGGDTQYF. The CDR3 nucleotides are TGTGCCTGGAAATCCGGGGGAGATACGCAGTATTTT.

The CDR3 bases are TGTGCCAGCAGCCAGACAGGGGGAAAAGAGACCCAGTACTTC. Translated: CASSQTGGKETQYF. This sequence joins TRBV4-2 and TRBJ2-5; 9 bases align to TRBD1. V trimming: 3 bases; J trimming: 3 bases; junction bases outside the gene matches: 2. This CDR3 is 14 amino acids long. Germline V gene data show CDR1 as LGHNA and CDR2 as YNFKEQ.

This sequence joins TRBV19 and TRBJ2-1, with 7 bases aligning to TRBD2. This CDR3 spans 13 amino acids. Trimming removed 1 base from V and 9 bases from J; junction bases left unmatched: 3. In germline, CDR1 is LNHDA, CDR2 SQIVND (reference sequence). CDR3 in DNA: TGTGCCAGTAGTATAGTCGGCGGGGGTGAGCAGTTCTTC. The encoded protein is CASSIVGGGEQFF.

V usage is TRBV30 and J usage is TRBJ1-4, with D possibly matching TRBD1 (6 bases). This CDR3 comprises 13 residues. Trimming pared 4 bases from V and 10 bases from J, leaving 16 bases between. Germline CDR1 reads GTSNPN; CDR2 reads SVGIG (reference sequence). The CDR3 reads CAWTSGVGGKLFF. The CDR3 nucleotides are TGTGCCTGGACGTCAGGGGTTGGGGGAAAACTGTTTTTT.

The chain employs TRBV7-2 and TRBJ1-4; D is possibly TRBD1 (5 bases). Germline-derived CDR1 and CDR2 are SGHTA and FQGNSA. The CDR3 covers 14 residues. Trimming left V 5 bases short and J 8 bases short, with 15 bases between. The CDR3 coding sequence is TGTGCCAGCAGCCAGAACGGGGGTGTCGAAAAACTGTTTTTT. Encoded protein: CASSQNGGVEKLFF.

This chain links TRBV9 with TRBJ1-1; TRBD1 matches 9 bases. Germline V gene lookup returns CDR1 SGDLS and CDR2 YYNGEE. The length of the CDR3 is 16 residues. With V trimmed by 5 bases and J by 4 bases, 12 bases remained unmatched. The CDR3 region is CASSSTTGGASTEAFF. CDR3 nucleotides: TGTGCCAGCAGTTCGACCACAGGGGGCGCGAGCACTGAAGCTTTCTTT.

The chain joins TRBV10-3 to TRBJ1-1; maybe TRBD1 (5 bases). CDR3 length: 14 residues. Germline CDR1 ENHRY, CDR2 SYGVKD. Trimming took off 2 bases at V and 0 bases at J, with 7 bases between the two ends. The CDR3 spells CAISEAGVNTEAFF. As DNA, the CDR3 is TGTGCCATCAGTGAGGCGGGGGTGAACACTGAAGCTTTCTTT.

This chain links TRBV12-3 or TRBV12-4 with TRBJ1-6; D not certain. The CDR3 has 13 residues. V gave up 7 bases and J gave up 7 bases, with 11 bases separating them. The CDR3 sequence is CASKGSGNSPLHF. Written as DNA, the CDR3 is TGTGCCAGCAAAGGTTCGGGGAATTCACCCCTCCACTTT.